The sequence of this T cell receptor (beta chain) was determined in a study of T cells in Graves' hyperthyroidism and ophthalmopathy. Study overall: Peripheral blood specimens were obtained at initial diagnosis, prior to any treatment.

This CDR3 contains 15 residues. Germline lookup yields CDR1 MNHEY and CDR2 SVGEGT. V was cut by 7 bases and J by 1 base, with 14 bases left in between. TCR beta CDR3 regions were amplified from RNA. HTBI primers drove first-round RT-PCR of the TCR CDR3. TCRdb re-derived calls from the multiplex PCR reads in MiXCR, one entry per CDR3 protein. The table has over 400,000 distinct CDR3 sequences, about 22% seen once; the top ten hold about 53%. The chain carries TRBV6-2 or TRBV6-3 and TRBJ1-3; D not resolved. Sequencing was done on a sample of blood. This TCR was sampled from a woman in her 70s with Graves' ophthalmopathy. In DNA, the CDR3 is TGTGCCAGCACTTCCCTCCGGGGATCTGGAAACACCATATATTTT. It yields the protein CASTSLRGSGNTIYF.